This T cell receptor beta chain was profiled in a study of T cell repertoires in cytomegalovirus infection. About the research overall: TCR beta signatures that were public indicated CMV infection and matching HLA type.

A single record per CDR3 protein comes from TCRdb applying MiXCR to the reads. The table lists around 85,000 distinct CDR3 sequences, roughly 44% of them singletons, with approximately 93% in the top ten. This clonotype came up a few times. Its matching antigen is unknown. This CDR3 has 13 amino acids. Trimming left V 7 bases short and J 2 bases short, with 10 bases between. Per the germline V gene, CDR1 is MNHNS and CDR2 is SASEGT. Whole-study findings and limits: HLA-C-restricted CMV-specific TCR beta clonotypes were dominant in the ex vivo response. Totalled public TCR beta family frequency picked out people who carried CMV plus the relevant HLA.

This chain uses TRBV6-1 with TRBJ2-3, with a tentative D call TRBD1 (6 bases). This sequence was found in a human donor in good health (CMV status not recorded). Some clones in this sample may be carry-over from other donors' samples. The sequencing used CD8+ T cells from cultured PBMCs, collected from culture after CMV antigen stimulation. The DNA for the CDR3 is TGTGCCAGCATGGGACACCACACAGATACGCAGTATTTT. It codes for CASMGHHTDTQYF.